Below, one TCR beta chain is given with its context. This entry belongs to a study of technical replicates of blood from a handful of donors. The protocol was immunoSEQ multiplex PCR, while the TCRdb copy is restricted to in-frame clones and leaves out a portion. The sample has more than 65,000 clones, approximately 97% seen once. V dropped 9 bases and J dropped 5; count of bases not matched to a gene: 8. The CDR3 has 13 residues. CDR1 is MRHNA and CDR2 is SNTAGT in the germline V gene. This chain connects TRBV6-4 to TRBJ2-7, with 9 bases matching TRBD1. Sequenced material: T cells isolated from PBMCs. The clonotype originates from a human donor in good health. The CDR3 nucleotides are TGTGCCAGTACAGGGGGCTGTCAGAACGAGCAGTACTTC. The encoded protein is CASTGGCQNEQYF.